The next 17 T cell receptor beta chains were all read from a single sample in a study of T cells in Graves' hyperthyroidism and ophthalmopathy. The TCR beta CDR3 regions underwent amplification using RNA transcripts as the source. First-round RT-PCR with HTBI primers amplified the TCR CDR3 region. TCRdb ran MiXCR on the multiplex PCR reads and lists one entry per CDR3 protein. The table lists 600,000 to 700,000 distinct CDR3 sequences, 40% to 55% of them singletons. Material for sequencing was peripheral blood or thyroid tissue (not recorded which). These receptors all stem from an adult man with Graves' disease, either hyperthyroidism or ophthalmopathy (not recorded which).

The chain uses TRBV6-6 and TRBJ1-3; 11 bases match TRBD1. Germline trimming cut 4 bases from V and 0 bases from J; bases unmatched to any gene: 11. Germline CDR1 reads MNHNY; CDR2 reads SVGAGI (reference sequence). CDR3 size: 19 residues. The CDR3 loop reads CASSSWTGGISYSGNTIYF. CDR3 bases: TGTGCCAGCAGTTCGTGGACAGGGGGCATATCATACTCTGGAAACACCATATATTTT.

The sample holds one count of this clonotype. This rearrangement joins TRBV7-2 to TRBJ1-1; D is possibly TRBD1 (6 bases). This CDR3 region has 13 residues. Germline V gene sequence: CDR1 SGHTA, CDR2 FQGNSA. V lost 6 bases, J lost 4 bases, and 12 bases lay in between. This chain's CDR3 is CASRLAGVTEAFF. CDR3 DNA sequence: TGTGCCAGCAGGTTGGCAGGGGTCACTGAAGCTTTCTTT.

This clonotype has ten or more counts. The chain combines TRBV9 with TRBJ1-4, with D possibly TRBD1 on 5 matching bases. V was clipped by 3 bases and J by 6 bases, with 15 bases between them. This CDR3 comprises 15 residues. Per the germline V gene, CDR1 is SGDLS and CDR2 is YYNGEE. CDR3: CASSAGTVVDEKLFF. As DNA, the CDR3 is TGTGCCAGCAGCGCTGGGACTGTTGTGGATGAAAAACTGTTTTTT.

Many counts were recorded for this clonotype. The V gene is TRBV29-1, the J gene TRBJ1-1, with 10 bases that match TRBD1. With 6 bases clipped from V and 5 bases from J, the junction kept 6 bases outside the gene matches. The germline V gene has CDR1 SQVTM and CDR2 ANQGSEA. The length of the CDR3 is 13 residues. The CDR3 bases are TGCAGCGTGGGGACAGGGGTCTGGACTGAAGCTTTCTTT. It encodes CSVGTGVWTEAFF.

Many counts were recorded for this clonotype. V and J are TRBV13 and TRBJ1-1; D remains ambiguous. This CDR3 contains 11 residues. The germline V gene has CDR1 PRHDT and CDR2 FYEKMQ (reference sequence). Trimming pared 5 bases from V and 6 bases from J, leaving 7 bases between. The CDR3, as DNA: TGTGCCAGCAGCAGCACTGCTGAAGCTTTCTTT. The encoded protein is CASSSTAEAFF.

This clonotype was seen many times. The chain employs TRBV10-2 and TRBJ2-5, with D perhaps matching TRBD1 (7 bases). The length of the CDR3 is 12 residues. Germline CDR1 WSHSY, CDR2 SAAADI. Trimming cost V 6 bases and J 6 bases, with 11 bases left between them. CDR3 protein: CASREGAKTQYF. Written as DNA, the CDR3 is TGCGCCAGCAGGGAGGGGGCGAAGACCCAGTACTTC.

The chain uses TRBV6-9 and TRBJ2-5; D may be TRBD1 or TRBD2 (5 bases each). Per the germline V gene, CDR1 is MNHGY and CDR2 is SVAAGI. Trimming pared 8 bases from V and 2 bases from J, leaving 12 bases between. The CDR3 totals 13 residues. The DNA of the CDR3 is TGTGCCAGCCGTCAGGGACCTCAAGAGACCCAGTACTTC. It specifies CASRQGPQETQYF.

Details on this clonotype: Compared with germline, one end of the junction differs, possibly owing to a read error. The chain employs TRBV7-6 and TRBJ2-7, with TRBD1 matching 12 bases. This CDR3 is 16 amino acids long. CDR1 SGHVS and CDR2 FNYEAQ come from the germline V gene. The CDR3 region has the DNA TGCGCCAGCAGCTCGTGGGGGACAGGGGGCGGATACGAGCAGTACTTC. This gives the protein CASSSWGTGGGYEQYF.

V is TRBV5-1 and J is TRBJ2-2, with D perhaps assigned TRBD1 or TRBD2 (7 bases each). V lost 3 bases to trimming and J lost 11 bases, with 17 bases between them. The CDR3 covers 14 residues. Germline lookup yields CDR1 SGHRS and CDR2 YFSETQ. CDR3 region: CASSWEGARYELFF. The CDR3 DNA reads as TGCGCCAGCAGCTGGGAGGGGGCGCGGTACGAGCTGTTTTTT.

Remarks on this clonotype: This may be a read error, as it is one base from a much larger clone. The rearrangement joins TRBV19 to TRBJ1-2; no reliable D call. This CDR3 has 11 amino acids. Between the trimmed V and J ends, which lost 4 bases and 6 bases, there was a span of 6 bases. Germline values: CDR1 LNHDA, CDR2 SQIVND (reference sequence). The CDR3 protein is CASSRRDGYTF. DNA of the CDR3: TGTGCCAGTAGTAGGAGGGATGGCTACACCTTC.

Concerning this clonotype itself: Possible read error: a much larger clone is one base away. The chain carries TRBV29-1 and TRBJ1-1; D might be TRBD1 (5 bases). Germline assignment: CDR1 SQVTM and CDR2 ANQGSEA. The V gene lost 4 bases and the J gene lost 5 bases, with 11 bases spanning the gap. This CDR3 contains 12 residues. The CDR3: CSVGRVRTEAFF. DNA of the CDR3: TGCAGCGTTGGCAGGGTAAGGACTGAAGCTTTCTTT.

The chain recombines TRBV6-5 with TRBJ1-1, with D possibly being TRBD1 (5 bases). Trimming shortened V by 4 bases and J by 1 base, and 10 bases separated the two germline ends. Per germline, CDR1 MNHEY and CDR2 SVGAGI. There are 14 residues in the CDR3. The CDR3 loop reads CASSSGGQNTEAFF. The CDR3 DNA reads TGTGCCAGCAGTTCGGGAGGACAGAACACTGAAGCTTTCTTT.

This clonotype was counted many times. This chain uses TRBV7-2 with TRBJ1-4, with TRBD1 matching 8 bases. J was trimmed by 5 bases and V by 8 bases; bases with no gene match: 10. The CDR3 extends over 15 amino acids. Germline CDR1 SGHTA, CDR2 FQGNSA. The CDR3 loop reads CASADPGQGNEKLFF. As DNA, the CDR3 is TGTGCCAGCGCCGACCCTGGACAGGGAAATGAAAAACTGTTTTTT.

This clonotype turned up a few times. The V and J genes are TRBV9 and TRBJ2-7; the D is unclear. The length of the CDR3 is 15 residues. Germline assignment: CDR1 SGDLS and CDR2 YYNGEE. Trimming cost V 4 bases and J 3 bases, with 17 bases left between them. CDR3 in DNA: TGTGCCAGCAGCCAAGCACTGGGCCAGAGCTACGAGCAGTACTTC. It codes for CASSQALGQSYEQYF.

This chain joins TRBV9 and TRBJ1-5; maybe TRBD1 (5 bases). Trimming shortened V by 3 bases and J by 12 bases, and 7 bases separated the two germline ends. Germline V gives CDR1 SGDLS, CDR2 YYNGEE. The CDR3 length is 10 residues. The CDR3 DNA reads TGTGCCAGCAGCGGTCAGGGCCAGCATTTT. Its protein is CASSGQGQHF.

The rearrangement links TRBV7-9 to TRBJ1-1; D is unresolved. This CDR3 comprises 14 residues. Germline V lookup: CDR1 SEHNR, CDR2 FQNEAQ (reference sequence). V dropped 5 bases and J dropped 0 bases, with 10 bases sitting between them. The CDR3 here is CASSQTKVNTEAFF. CDR3 in DNA: TGTGCCAGCAGCCAAACGAAGGTGAACACTGAAGCTTTCTTT.

This clonotype was seen repeatedly, ten times or more. In DNA form, the CDR3 reads TGTGCCAGCGGGGCGTACACCGGGGAGCTGTTTTTT. It yields the protein CASGAYTGELFF. The V and J genes are TRBV7-9 and TRBJ2-2; possible D gene TRBD1, 5 bases. CDR1 SEHNR and CDR2 FQNEAQ come from the germline V gene (reference sequence). Between the trimmed V and J ends, which lost 8 bases and 3 bases, there was a span of 7 bases. This CDR3 is 12 amino acids long.